One TCR beta chain is described in this entry. What it binds is unknown. The data were obtained in a study of Ad26.COV2.S vaccination and SARS-CoV-2 variants. Across the study: The vaccine Ad26.COV2.S was put into the muscle once, or twice with 56 days between. General study results and limits: Marked by substantial breadth, spike-specific CD8+ and CD4+ T cell responses were reportedly seen after vaccination. Measures of TCR breadth and depth may have fallen short of total T cell responses.

CDR3 length equals 12 residues. Trimming cost V 6 bases and J 15 bases; bases outside gene matches: 11. CDR1 is MGHDK, CDR2 SYGVNS, per germline. Treatment here: around 19 received Ad26.COV2.S at low or high dose, single or two shots; roughly five received placebo; per-sample allocation not given. Samples analyzed were those drawn on day 63 after the first vaccine or placebo injection. The administered vaccine (an Ad26 vector) expressed Wuhan-strain SARS-CoV-2 spike. Profiled with immunoSEQ multiplex PCR; TCRdb holds only in-frame clones, not every one. The repertoire holds hundreds of thousands of clones, roughly 90% seen once, with approximately 1.5% in the top ten.

The chain uses TRBV25-1 and TRBJ2-1, with 7 bases identical to TRBD2. The receptor was derived from a person aged 18-60 years who received the Ad26.COV2.S COVID-19 vaccine or a placebo. The sample in question was peripheral blood, obtained in a trial of Ad26.COV2.S vaccine versus placebo. The CDR3 DNA is TGTGCCAGCAGGCTAGCGGAGACACCCCCGTTCTTC. Translated, it gives CASRLAETPPFF. Looking up the rest from reference TRBV25-1 and TRBJ2-1 gives the full variable domain: EADIYQTPRYLVIGTGKKITLECSQTMGHDKMYWYQQDPGMELHLIHYSYGVNSTEKGDLSSESTVSRIRTEHFPLTLESARPSHTSQYLCASRLAETPPFFGPGTRLTVL.